The source of this T cell receptor (beta chain) is a study of blood T cell repertoires in COVID-19. Across the whole study: Acute and convalescent COVID-19 samples came from the United States, Italy and Spain. Sample material is recorded as cDNA or gDNA derived from T cells, B-cell-depleted T cells, or PBMCs.

The CDR3 sequence is 15 residues long. V lost 5 bases, J lost 0 bases, and 7 bases stayed unmatched. Germline V gene sequence: CDR1 SGHTA, CDR2 FQGNSA. Per the original methods: From reference gene primer amplification, estimates of nucleated cell counts were derived. Using immunoSEQ multiplex PCR, the repertoire was profiled, and TCRdb retains in-frame clones only, with some absent. Clone size and V and J calls were adopted from that table, with D and trimming inferred from the DNA. The sample consists of 25,000 to 35,000 clones, roughly nine tenths of them appearing once. The sample was peripheral blood. The clonotype was recovered from a human donor with active COVID-19. The donor label of this sample is uncertain. The chain has TRBV7-2 and TRBJ2-7; TRBD1 aligns across 7 bases. The CDR3 DNA is TGTGCCAGCAGCATCGGACAGGCGTCCTCCTACGAGCAGTACTTC. Its translation is CASSIGQASSYEQYF.